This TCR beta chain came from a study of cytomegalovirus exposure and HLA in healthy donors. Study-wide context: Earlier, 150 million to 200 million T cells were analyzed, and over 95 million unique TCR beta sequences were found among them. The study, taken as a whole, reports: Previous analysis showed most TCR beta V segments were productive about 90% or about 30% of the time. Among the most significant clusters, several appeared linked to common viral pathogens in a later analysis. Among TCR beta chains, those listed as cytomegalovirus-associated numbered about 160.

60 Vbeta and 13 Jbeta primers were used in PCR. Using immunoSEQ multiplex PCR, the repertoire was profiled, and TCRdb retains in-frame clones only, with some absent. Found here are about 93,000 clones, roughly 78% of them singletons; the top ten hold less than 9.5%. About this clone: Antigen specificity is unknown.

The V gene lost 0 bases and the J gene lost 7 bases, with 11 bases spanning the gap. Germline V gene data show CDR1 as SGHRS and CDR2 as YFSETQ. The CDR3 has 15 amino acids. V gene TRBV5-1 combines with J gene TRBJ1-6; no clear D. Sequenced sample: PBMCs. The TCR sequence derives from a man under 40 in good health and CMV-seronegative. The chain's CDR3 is CASSLELGGNSPLHF. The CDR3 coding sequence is TGCGCCAGCAGCTTGGAACTGGGAGGAAATTCACCCCTCCACTTT.